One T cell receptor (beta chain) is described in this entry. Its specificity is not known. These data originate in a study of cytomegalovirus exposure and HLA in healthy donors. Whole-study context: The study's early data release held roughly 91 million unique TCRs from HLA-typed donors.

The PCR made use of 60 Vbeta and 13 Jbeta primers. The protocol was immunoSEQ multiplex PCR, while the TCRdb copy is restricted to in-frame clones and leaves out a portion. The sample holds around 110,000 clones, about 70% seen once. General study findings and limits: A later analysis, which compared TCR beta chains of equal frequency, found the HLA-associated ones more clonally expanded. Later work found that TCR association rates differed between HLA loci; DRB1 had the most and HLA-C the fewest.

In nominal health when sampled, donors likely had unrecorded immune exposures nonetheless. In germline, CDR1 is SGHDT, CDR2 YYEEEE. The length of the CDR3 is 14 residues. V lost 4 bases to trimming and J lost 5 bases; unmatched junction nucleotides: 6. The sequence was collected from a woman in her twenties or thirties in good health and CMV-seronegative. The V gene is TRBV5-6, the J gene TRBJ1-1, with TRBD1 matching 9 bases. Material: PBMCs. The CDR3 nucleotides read TGTGCCAGCAGCGTGACAGGGGGGGGAACTGAAGCTTTCTTT. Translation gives CASSVTGGGTEAFF.